The clone carrying this TCR beta chain was recorded a few times. Its antigen remains unknown. The CDR3 has 15 amino acids. The V end lost 7 bases, the J end lost 4 bases, and 16 bases lay between the germline ends. The source of the sample is a study of T cell repertoires in cytomegalovirus infection. One entry per CDR3 protein, called by TCRdb with MiXCR from the reads. The sample comprises some 400,000 distinct CDR3 sequences, about a third of which are singletons, and roughly an eighth rests with the top ten. The study, taken as a whole, reports: CMV carriers having the relevant HLA were flagged by cumulative public TCR beta family frequency.

The rearrangement uses TRBV12-3 or TRBV12-4 and TRBJ2-2; D call uncertain. The TCR comes from a human donor in good health (CMV status not recorded). Some clones in this sample may be carry-over from other donors' samples. The material sequenced was PBMCs. CDR3 region: CASTTTELGTGELFF. The CDR3 coding sequence is TGTGCCAGCACCACCACAGAGCTAGGCACCGGGGAGCTGTTTTTT.